This note documents a single T cell receptor beta chain sequence. Its target is not known. These data originate in a study of CD8 T cells in ankylosing spondylitis. V shed 4 bases and J 1 base; nucleotides not matched to a gene: 5. The V gene's germline CDR1 is KGHDR and CDR2 SFDVKD. The CDR3 covers 16 residues. Findings and limits, study-wide: Seemingly characteristic of ankylosing spondylitis blood was a TCR beta motif consisting of about 8 highly homologous variants. Significantly higher representation of disease-linked clones was reported for matched ankylosing spondylitis synovial fluid. Disease-linked clones, CD8+, were relatively rare in peripheral blood.

Scientists made TCR beta libraries using quantitative 5'-RACE with molecular barcodes. TCRdb analysed the 5' RACE reads with MiXCR anew, one entry per CDR3 protein. The sample holds a few hundred thousand distinct CDR3 sequences, under 8.5% seen once. The TCR was taken from a male donor with ankylosing spondylitis. The chain uses TRBV24-1 and TRBJ2-5; 10 bases are a match to TRBD2. The sequenced sample was blood, either unsorted or a sorted T cell fraction (not recorded which). Here the CDR3 DNA reads TGTGCCACCAGTGAACATAGCGGGAGGCTCCAAGAGACCCAGTACTTC. Translating gives CATSEHSGRLQETQYF.